This T cell receptor (beta chain) was identified in a study of T-cell reconstitution after alpha-beta-depleted transplantation in children. Overall study results and limits: The high TCRbeta diversity at day 60 in some patients came from surviving recipient T cells and thymic progenitors. Most T-cell counts and diversity one year after the transplant came from T cells that were newly produced. Reportedly, alpha-beta T cells present about two months post-transplant originated from several hundred expanded clones of graft origin.

This clonotype was found a few times. Its specificity is not known. CDR1 is SGHTA and CDR2 is FQGNSA in the germline V gene. With 5 bases removed from V and 4 bases from J, the gap between germline ends came to 21 bases. The CDR3 contains 16 residues. Unique molecular identifiers were incorporated during preparation of the TCRbeta library. MiXCR, run by TCRdb on the PCR reads, gives a single entry per CDR3 protein. This sample has fewer than 700,000 distinct CDR3 sequences; 10% to 15% occur once, and the top ten carry approximately 2.1%. This TCR was sampled from a male patient under 18 who had a stem cell transplant for acute myeloid leukemia, so the T cells may come from the graft donor. The rearrangement links TRBV7-2 to TRBJ2-7, with a weak D call TRBD2 (6 bases). The material sequenced was PBMCs, mostly from graft donor cells, taken 360 days after TCRalphabeta/CD19-depleted stem cell transplant. CDR3 nucleotide sequence: TGTGCCAGCAGCCCCGGCCCTGGAGGGAGTATTTACGAGCAGTACTTC. Translated: CASSPGPGGSIYEQYF.